The 5 T cell receptor beta chains below come from one sample, sequenced in a study of CD8 T cells in Susac syndrome. After extraction with the RNeasy kit, about 0.45 to 1 ug of the RNA was reverse transcribed using random hexamers. MiXCR, run by TCRdb on the immunoSEQ multiplex PCR reads, gives a single entry per CDR3 protein. The sample consists of approximately 150,000 distinct CDR3 sequences, around 94% of them appearing once. The sample was CD4+ T cells from PBMCs. Every receptor here comes from a human donor in good health.

The V and J genes are TRBV27 and TRBJ2-7; 11 bases align to TRBD1. V lost 8 bases, J lost 3 bases, and 6 bases stayed unmatched. The CDR3 has 14 residues. The germline CDR1 and CDR2 sequences are MNHEY and SMNVEV (reference sequence). The CDR3, as DNA: TGTGCCAGCTCCAGGACAGGGGGCAACTACGAGCAGTACTTC. It translates to CASSRTGGNYEQYF.

The chain recombines TRBV25-1 with TRBJ2-5; D may correspond to TRBD1 or TRBD2 (5 bases each). The CDR3 runs to 12 residues. Germline CDR1 is MGHDK and CDR2 is SYGVNS. Trimming stripped 0 bases from V and 7 bases from J, with 6 bases between. CDR3 nucleotides: TGTGCCAGCAGTGAATATGGGGGGACCCAGTACTTC. This codes for CASSEYGGTQYF.

This clonotype has only one observation. The rearrangement links TRBV6-6 to TRBJ1-5; a possible D gene is TRBD1 (6 bases). The CDR3 spans 15 residues. V lost 6 bases, J lost 0 bases, and 12 bases lay in between. Germline lookup yields CDR1 MNHNY and CDR2 SVGAGI (reference sequence). The CDR3 sequence is CASRQGPNSNQPQHF. CDR3 nucleotide sequence: TGTGCCAGCAGACAGGGACCTAATAGCAATCAGCCCCAGCATTTT.

J is TRBJ2-1 and V is TRBV3-1; 9 nucleotides line up with TRBD1. The CDR3 extends over 12 amino acids. V was pared by 2 bases and J by 13 bases, with 3 bases of the junction left unmatched. Germline CDR1 is LGHDT and CDR2 is YNNKEL (reference sequence). Here the CDR3 DNA reads TGTGCCAGCAGCCAATGGACAGGGGACCAGTTCTTC. It encodes CASSQWTGDQFF.

This chain uses TRBV20-1 with TRBJ1-2; 8 bases match TRBD1. CDR1 and CDR2 (germline): DFQATT, SNEGSKA (reference sequence). V was pared by 6 bases and J by 8 bases, with 11 bases of the junction left unmatched. CDR3 length equals 13 residues. Written as DNA, the CDR3 is TGCAGTGCCAGACTGGGACAGGTGGAGGGCTACACCTTC. This translates into CSARLGQVEGYTF.